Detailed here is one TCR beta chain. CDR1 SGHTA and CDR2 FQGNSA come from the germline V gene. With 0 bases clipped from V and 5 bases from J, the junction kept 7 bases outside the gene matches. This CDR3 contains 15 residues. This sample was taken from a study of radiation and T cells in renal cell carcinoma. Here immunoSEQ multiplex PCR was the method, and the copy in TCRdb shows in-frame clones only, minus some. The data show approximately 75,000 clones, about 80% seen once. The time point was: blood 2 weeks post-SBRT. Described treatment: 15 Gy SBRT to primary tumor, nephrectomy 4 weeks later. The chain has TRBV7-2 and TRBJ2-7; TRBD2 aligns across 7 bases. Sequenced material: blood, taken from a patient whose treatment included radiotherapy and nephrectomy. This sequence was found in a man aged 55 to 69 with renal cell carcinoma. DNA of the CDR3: TGTGCCAGCAGCTTAGCGGGAGGGCCGGTCGACGAGCAGTACTTC. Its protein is CASSLAGGPVDEQYF.